A single sample gave rise to the 10 T cell receptor beta chains below, sequenced in a study of cytomegalovirus exposure and HLA in healthy donors. A multiplex PCR was run with 60 Vbeta primers and 13 Jbeta primers. Sequenced by immunoSEQ multiplex PCR; TCRdb stores in-frame clones only, minus some. This table holds some 38,000 clones, about 70% found once. The sample consisted of PBMCs. Receptors were obtained from a man between 40 and 49 years old in good health and CMV-seronegative.

This clone was seen only a few times. V is TRBV6-5 and J is TRBJ2-1; 9 bases agree with TRBD1. Per germline, CDR1 MNHEY and CDR2 SVGAGI. The CDR3 is made up of 14 amino acids. Trimming cost V 8 bases and J 2 bases; bases outside gene matches: 4. CDR3 residues: CASRRDRAYNEQFF. The CDR3 DNA is TGTGCCAGCCGACGGGACAGGGCCTACAATGAGCAGTTCTTC.

The chain recombines TRBV15 with TRBJ2-7, with D possibly TRBD1 on 5 matching bases. CDR1 is LNHNV and CDR2 is YYDKDF in the germline V gene (reference sequence). The CDR3 totals 14 residues. Between the trimmed V and J ends, which lost 7 bases and 3 bases, there was a span of 16 bases. CDR3 nucleotides: TGTGCCACCACGAATCCGGCAAGGGGCTACGAGCAGTACTTC. Protein: CATTNPARGYEQYF.

V gene TRBV10-3 combines with J gene TRBJ2-5; 15 bases line up with TRBD2. CDR1 ENHRY and CDR2 SYGVKD come from the germline V gene. The CDR3 sequence is 16 residues long. After removal of 10 bases from V and 4 bases from J, the junction contained 10 bases not matched to a gene. The CDR3 DNA sequence: TGTGCCACCCGGACTAGCGGGGGGGTTAAAGGAGAGACCCAGTACTTC. Amino acid sequence: CATRTSGGVKGETQYF.

This clone was seen at least ten times. This chain uses TRBV4-3 with TRBJ1-6; D possibly corresponds to TRBD1 (6 bases). The CDR3 consists of 17 residues. V gave up 4 bases and J gave up 0 bases, with 13 bases separating them. Germline V gene data show CDR1 as LGHNA and CDR2 as YSLEER. The CDR3 region is CASSRKTGSSYNSPLHF. The CDR3 coding sequence is TGCGCCAGCAGCCGAAAAACAGGGAGCTCCTATAATTCACCCCTCCACTTT.

The chain carries TRBV11-2 and TRBJ1-4; TRBD1 matches at 8 bases. Germline V gives CDR1 SGHAT, CDR2 FQNNGV. V dropped 6 bases and J dropped 7; count of bases not matched to a gene: 10. This CDR3 has 15 amino acids. The CDR3 here is CASRPTGGISEKLFF. The CDR3 bases are TGTGCCAGCAGGCCCACAGGGGGAATCAGTGAAAAACTGTTTTTT. The full variable domain, in which reference TRBV11-2 and TRBJ1-4 provide the parts outside the CDR3, is EAGVAQSPRYKIIEKRQSVAFWCNPISGHATLYWYQQILGQGPKLLIQFQNNGVVDDSQLPKDRFSAERLKGVDSTLKIQPAKLEDSAVYLCASRPTGGISEKLFFGSGTQLSVL.

This clone was found a few times. The V gene is TRBV4-1, the J gene TRBJ1-5, with a weak D call TRBD1 (5 bases). CDR3 length: 15 amino acids. Trimming left V 1 base short and J 0 bases short, with 7 bases between. Germline values: CDR1 MGHRA, CDR2 YSYEKL. CDR3: CASSQGTSSNQPQHF. Here the CDR3 DNA reads TGCGCCAGCAGCCAAGGGACATCTAGCAATCAGCCCCAGCATTTT.

This clone was counted only a few times. The V call is TRBV28, the J call TRBJ2-7; 9 positions match TRBD1. The CDR3 runs to 15 residues. In germline, CDR1 is MDHEN, CDR2 SYDVKM. Losses at the gene ends were 7 bases for V and 6 bases for J; bases not matched to a gene: 13. The DNA for the CDR3 is TGTGCCAGCACAGCGGCCGGGACAGGGATTGGCGAGCAGTACTTC. Its protein is CASTAAGTGIGEQYF.

This clone was seen a few times. V is TRBV28 and J is TRBJ1-2, with no clear D. CDR3 length equals 14 residues. Looked up from germline, CDR1 is MDHEN and CDR2 is SYDVKM. V lost 4 bases and J lost 8, with 17 bases in between. This CDR3 reads CASSSRTGVWGYTF. In DNA form, the CDR3 reads TGTGCCAGCAGTTCCAGAACCGGAGTCTGGGGCTACACCTTC.

The gene calls are TRBV30 and TRBJ1-2; a possible D gene is TRBD1 (6 bases). Germline V lookup: CDR1 GTSNPN, CDR2 SVGIG (reference sequence). The CDR3 sequence is 13 residues long. Trimming removed 4 bases at V and 6 bases at J, with 15 bases between. CDR3 region: CAWNRKQGHGYTF. The CDR3 DNA follows: TGTGCCTGGAACCGAAAACAGGGACATGGCTACACCTTC.

The V call is TRBV6-5, the J call TRBJ2-4; D ambiguous. V dropped 8 bases and J dropped 1 base, with 12 bases sitting between them. CDR3 length: 14 amino acids. The germline gives CDR1 MNHEY, CDR2 SVGAGI. This CDR3 is CASLNPRAKNIQYF. DNA of the CDR3: TGTGCCAGCCTCAACCCCCGGGCCAAAAACATTCAGTACTTC.